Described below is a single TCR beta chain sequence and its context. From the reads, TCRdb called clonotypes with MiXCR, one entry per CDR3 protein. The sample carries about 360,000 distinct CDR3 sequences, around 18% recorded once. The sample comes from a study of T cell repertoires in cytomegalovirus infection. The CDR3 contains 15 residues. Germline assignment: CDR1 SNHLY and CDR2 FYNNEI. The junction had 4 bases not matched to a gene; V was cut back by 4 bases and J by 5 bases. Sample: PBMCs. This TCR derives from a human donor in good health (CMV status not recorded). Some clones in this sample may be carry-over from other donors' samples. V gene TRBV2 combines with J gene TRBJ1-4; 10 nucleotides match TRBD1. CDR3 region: CASSGRTGGNEKLFF. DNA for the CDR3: TGTGCCAGCAGTGGACGGACAGGGGGAAATGAAAAACTGTTTTTT.